This T cell receptor beta chain was retrieved from a study of cytomegalovirus exposure and HLA in healthy donors. For this clone: Its cognate antigen is unknown.

Overall study findings and caveats: Certain sequence variants were highly shared and formed a cluster, and this cluster was likely a sequencing artifact. Most of the TCR beta V segments (in an earlier analysis) were productive either about 87% or about 30% of the time.

This PCR relied on a set of 60 Vbeta primers and 13 Jbeta primers. The table came from immunoSEQ multiplex PCR; TCRdb's copy has only in-frame clones and leaves some out. This listing includes about 51,000 clones. The clonotype was recovered from a female donor in good health and CMV-seronegative. The sequenced sample consisted of PBMCs.

Here the CDR3 DNA reads TGCGCCAGCAGCTTGAGGTCAGGCCAGACAGATACGCAGTATTTT. This gives the protein CASSLRSGQTDTQYF. V usage is TRBV5-1 and J usage is TRBJ2-3; D gene uncertain. This CDR3 is 15 amino acids long. Germline CDR1 is SGHRS and CDR2 is YFSETQ. The V end lost 1 base, the J end lost 3 bases, and 12 bases lay between the germline ends.